The present TCR beta chain was sequenced within a study of post-analysis software for immune sequencing data. Study context: There were relapsing-remitting, secondary progressive and progressive-relapsing multiple sclerosis among the disease courses included. Study-wide points: Significantly lower normalized Chao1 diversity was seen in multiple sclerosis patients than in controls. Pronounced co-clustering by F measure was evident among identically batched samples. Included in a set of several TRBV segments more frequent in patients than controls were TRBV5-6, TRBV5-1 and TRBV20-1.

This CDR3 comprises 15 residues. Losses at the gene ends were 6 bases for V and 4 bases for J; bases not matched to a gene: 10. The germline V gene has CDR1 SNHLY and CDR2 FYNNEI. About this clonotype itself: Its antigen is undetermined.

Each TCR beta cDNA library carried unique molecular identifiers. TCRdb itself ran the PCR reads through MiXCR, one entry per CDR3 protein. The data hold hundreds of thousands of distinct CDR3 sequences, with 55% to 70% observed a single time. V is TRBV2 and J is TRBJ2-7; 9 positions match TRBD1. The sequence derives from a girl between 2 and 10 years old with multiple sclerosis. The specimen sequenced was blood. CDR3 amino acids: CASRLLGQGKYEQYF. The CDR3 region has the DNA TGTGCCAGCAGGCTGCTAGGACAGGGGAAATACGAGCAGTACTTC.